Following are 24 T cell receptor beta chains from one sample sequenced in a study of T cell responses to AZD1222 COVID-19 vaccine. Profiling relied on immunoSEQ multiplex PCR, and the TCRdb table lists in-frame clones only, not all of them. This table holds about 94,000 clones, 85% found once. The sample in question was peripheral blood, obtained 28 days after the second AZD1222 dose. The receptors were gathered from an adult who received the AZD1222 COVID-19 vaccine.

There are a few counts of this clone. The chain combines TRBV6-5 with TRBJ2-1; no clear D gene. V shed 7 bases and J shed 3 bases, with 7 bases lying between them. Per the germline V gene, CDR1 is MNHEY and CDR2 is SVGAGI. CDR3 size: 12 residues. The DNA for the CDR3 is TGTGCCAGCACAGTGCTCTACAATGAGCAGTTCTTC. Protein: CASTVLYNEQFF.

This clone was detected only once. DNA of the CDR3: TGTGCCAGCAGTGAGGTAGTCGGAAAGCAGTACTTC. Amino acid sequence: CASSEVVGKQYF. The V call is TRBV2, the J call TRBJ2-7; no definite D call. CDR3 length: 12 residues. Germline V gene data show CDR1 as SNHLY and CDR2 as FYNNEI. Trimming took off 3 bases at V and 8 bases at J, with 11 bases between the two ends. Based on the CDR3 plus reference TRBV2 and TRBJ2-7, the full variable domain is EPEVTQTPSHQVTQMGQEVILRCVPISNHLYFYWYRQILGQKVEFLVSFYNNEISEKSEIFDDQFSVERPDGSNFTLKIRSTKLEDSAMYFCASSEVVGKQYFGPGTRLTVT.

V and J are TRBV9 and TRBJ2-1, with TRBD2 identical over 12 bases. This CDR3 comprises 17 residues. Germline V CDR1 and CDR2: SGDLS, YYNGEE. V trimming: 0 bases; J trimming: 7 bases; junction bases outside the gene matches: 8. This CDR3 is CASSVDLAGGPRNEQFF. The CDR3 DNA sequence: TGTGCCAGCAGCGTAGATCTAGCGGGAGGGCCTAGGAATGAGCAGTTCTTC.

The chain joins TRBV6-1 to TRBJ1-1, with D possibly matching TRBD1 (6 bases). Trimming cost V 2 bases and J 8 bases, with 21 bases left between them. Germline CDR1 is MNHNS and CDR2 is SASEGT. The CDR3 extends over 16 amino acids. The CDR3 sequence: CASSETGSRGGEEAFF. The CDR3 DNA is TGTGCCAGCAGTGAAACAGGGTCCCGTGGCGGGGAGGAAGCTTTCTTT.

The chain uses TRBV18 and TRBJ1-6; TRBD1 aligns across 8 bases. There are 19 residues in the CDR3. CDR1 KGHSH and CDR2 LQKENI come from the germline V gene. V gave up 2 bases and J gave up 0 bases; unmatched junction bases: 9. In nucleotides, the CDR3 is TGTGCCAGCTCACCAATTGAACAGGGGGTCATCTCCTATAATTCACCCCTCCACTTT. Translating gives CASSPIEQGVISYNSPLHF. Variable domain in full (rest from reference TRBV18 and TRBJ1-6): NAGVMQNPRHLVRRRGQEARLRCSPMKGHSHVYWYRQLPEEGLKFMVYLQKENIIDESGMPKERFSAEFPKEGPSILRIQQVVRGDSAAYFCASSPIEQGVISYNSPLHFGNGTRLTVT.

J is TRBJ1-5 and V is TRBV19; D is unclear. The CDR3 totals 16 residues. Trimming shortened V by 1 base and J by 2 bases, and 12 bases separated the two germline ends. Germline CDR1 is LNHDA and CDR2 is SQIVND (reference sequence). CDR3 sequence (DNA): TGTGCCAGTAGTATAGCGGCGATGGCTGGCAATCAGCCCCAGCATTTT. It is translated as CASSIAAMAGNQPQHF.

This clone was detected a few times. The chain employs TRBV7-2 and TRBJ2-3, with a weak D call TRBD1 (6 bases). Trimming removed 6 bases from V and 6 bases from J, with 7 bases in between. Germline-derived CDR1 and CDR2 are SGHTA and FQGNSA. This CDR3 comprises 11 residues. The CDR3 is CASRRGDTQYF. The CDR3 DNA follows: TGTGCCAGCAGGAGGGGGGATACGCAGTATTTT.

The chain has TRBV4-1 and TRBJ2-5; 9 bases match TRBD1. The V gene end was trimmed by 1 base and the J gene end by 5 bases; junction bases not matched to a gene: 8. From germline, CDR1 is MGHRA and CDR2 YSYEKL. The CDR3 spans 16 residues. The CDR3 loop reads CASSQVWDRAGETQYF. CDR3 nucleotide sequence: TGCGCCAGCAGCCAAGTTTGGGACAGGGCAGGCGAGACCCAGTACTTC.

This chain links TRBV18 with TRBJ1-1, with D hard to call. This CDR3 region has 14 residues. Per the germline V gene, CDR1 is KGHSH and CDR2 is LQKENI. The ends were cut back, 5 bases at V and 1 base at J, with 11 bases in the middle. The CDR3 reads CASSSTDGNTEAFF. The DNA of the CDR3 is TGTGCCAGCTCATCGACGGATGGGAACACTGAAGCTTTCTTT. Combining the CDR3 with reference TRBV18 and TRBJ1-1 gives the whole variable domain NAGVMQNPRHLVRRRGQEARLRCSPMKGHSHVYWYRQLPEEGLKFMVYLQKENIIDESGMPKERFSAEFPKEGPSILRIQQVVRGDSAAYFCASSSTDGNTEAFFGQGTRLTVV.

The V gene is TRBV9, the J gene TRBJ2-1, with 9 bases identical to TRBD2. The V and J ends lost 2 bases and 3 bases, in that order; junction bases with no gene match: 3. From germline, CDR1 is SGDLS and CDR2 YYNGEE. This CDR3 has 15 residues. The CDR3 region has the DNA TGTGCCAGCAGCGTTAGCGGGGGCGTCTACAATGAGCAGTTCTTC. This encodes CASSVSGGVYNEQFF. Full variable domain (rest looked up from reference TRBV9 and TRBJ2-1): DSGVTQTPKHLITATGQRVTLRCSPRSGDLSVYWYQQSLDQGLQFLIQYYNGEERAKGNILERFSAQQFPDLHSELNLSSLELGDSALYFCASSVSGGVYNEQFFGPGTRLTVL.

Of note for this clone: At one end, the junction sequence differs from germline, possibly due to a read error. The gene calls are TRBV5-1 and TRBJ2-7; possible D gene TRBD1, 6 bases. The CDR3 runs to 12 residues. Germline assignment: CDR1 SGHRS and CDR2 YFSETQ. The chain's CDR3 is CASSLQGLRPSF. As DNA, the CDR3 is TGCGCCAGCAGCTTACAGGGCCTGAGACCCAGCTTC.

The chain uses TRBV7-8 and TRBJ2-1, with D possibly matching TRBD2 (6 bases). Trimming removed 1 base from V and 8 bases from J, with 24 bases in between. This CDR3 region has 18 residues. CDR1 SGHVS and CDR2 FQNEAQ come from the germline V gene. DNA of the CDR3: TGTGCCAGCAGCTTAGTACTAGCAGAAGGGTCCACAGACGATGAGCAGTTCTTC. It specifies CASSLVLAEGSTDDEQFF.

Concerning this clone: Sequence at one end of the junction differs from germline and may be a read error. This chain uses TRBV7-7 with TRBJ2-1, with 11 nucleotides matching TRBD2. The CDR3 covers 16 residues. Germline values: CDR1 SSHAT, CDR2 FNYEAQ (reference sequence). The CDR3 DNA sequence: TGTGCTAGCAGCTTACTAGCGGGAGAGATAGGGAATGAGCAGTTCTTC. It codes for CASSLLAGEIGNEQFF.

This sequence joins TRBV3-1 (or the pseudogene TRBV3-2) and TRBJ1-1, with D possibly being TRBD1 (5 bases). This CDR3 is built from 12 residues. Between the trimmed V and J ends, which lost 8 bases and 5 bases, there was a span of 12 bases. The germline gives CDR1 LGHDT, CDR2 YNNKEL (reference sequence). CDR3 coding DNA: TGTGCCAGCTCTTTCGGGGGGACTGAAGCTTTCTTT. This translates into CASSFGGTEAFF.

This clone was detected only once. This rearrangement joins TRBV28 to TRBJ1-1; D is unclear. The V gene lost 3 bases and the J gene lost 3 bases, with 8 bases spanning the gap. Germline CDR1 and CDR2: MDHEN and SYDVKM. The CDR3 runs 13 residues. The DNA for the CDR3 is TGTGCCAGCAGTTTGGCACAGCACACTGAAGCTTTCTTT. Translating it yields CASSLAQHTEAFF.

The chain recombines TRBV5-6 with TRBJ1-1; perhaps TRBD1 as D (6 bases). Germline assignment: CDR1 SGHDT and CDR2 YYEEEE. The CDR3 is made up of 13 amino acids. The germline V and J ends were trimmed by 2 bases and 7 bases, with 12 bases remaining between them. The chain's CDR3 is CASSFGGENEAFF. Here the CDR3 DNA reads TGTGCCAGCAGCTTTGGGGGCGAGAATGAAGCTTTCTTT. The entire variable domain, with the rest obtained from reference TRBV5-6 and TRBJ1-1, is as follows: DAGVTQSPTHLIKTRGQQVTLRCSPKSGHDTVSWYQQALGQGPQFIFQYYEEEERQRGNFPDRFSGHQFPNYSSELNVNALLLGDSALYLCASSFGGENEAFFGQGTRLTVV.

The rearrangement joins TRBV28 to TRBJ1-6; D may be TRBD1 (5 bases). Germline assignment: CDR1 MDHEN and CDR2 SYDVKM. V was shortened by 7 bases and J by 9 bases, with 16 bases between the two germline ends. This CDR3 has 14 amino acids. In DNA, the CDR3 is TGTGCCAGCACCCCGGGGTGGAGGGGTTCACCCCTCCACTTT. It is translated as CASTPGWRGSPLHF.

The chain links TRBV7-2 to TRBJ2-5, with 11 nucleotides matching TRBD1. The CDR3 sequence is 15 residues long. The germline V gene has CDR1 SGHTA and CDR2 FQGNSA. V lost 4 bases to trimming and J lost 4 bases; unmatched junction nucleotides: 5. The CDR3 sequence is CASSSVGTGGETQYF. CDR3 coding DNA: TGTGCCAGCAGCTCGGTCGGGACAGGGGGAGAGACCCAGTACTTC.

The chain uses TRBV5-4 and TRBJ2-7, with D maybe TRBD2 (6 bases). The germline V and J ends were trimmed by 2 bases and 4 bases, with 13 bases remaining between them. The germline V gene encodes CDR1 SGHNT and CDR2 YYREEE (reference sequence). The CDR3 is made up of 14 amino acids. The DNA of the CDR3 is TGTGCCAGCAGCTTCTATGCTAGCGATTACGAGCAGTACTTC. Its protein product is CASSFYASDYEQYF.

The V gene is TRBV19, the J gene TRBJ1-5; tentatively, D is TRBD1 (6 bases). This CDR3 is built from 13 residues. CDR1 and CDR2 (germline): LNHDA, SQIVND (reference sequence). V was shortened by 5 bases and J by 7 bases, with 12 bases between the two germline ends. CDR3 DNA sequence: TGTGCCAGTAGTCCGGGACATGTCCAGCCCCAGCATTTT. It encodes CASSPGHVQPQHF.

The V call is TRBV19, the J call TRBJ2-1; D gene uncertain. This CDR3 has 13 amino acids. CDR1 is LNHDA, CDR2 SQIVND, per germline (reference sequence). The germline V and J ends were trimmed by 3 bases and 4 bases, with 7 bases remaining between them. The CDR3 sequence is CASSMDAYNEQFF. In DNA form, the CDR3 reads TGTGCCAGTAGTATGGACGCTTACAATGAGCAGTTCTTC.

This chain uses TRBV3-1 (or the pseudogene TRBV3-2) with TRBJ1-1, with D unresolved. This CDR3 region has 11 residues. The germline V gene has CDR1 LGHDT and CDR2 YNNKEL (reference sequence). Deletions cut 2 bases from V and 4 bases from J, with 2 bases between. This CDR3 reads CASSQTTEAFF. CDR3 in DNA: TGTGCCAGCAGCCAAACCACTGAAGCTTTCTTT.

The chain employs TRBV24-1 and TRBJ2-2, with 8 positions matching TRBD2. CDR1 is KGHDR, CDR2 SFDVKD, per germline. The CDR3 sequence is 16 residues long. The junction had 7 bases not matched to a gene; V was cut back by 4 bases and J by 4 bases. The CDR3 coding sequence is TGTGCCACCAGTGACCAAGCGGGAGTGGGCACCGGGGAGCTGTTTTTT. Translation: CATSDQAGVGTGELFF.

As DNA, the CDR3 is TGTGCCAGCAGTTTCGTCCCAGGGGGGAGGGCCGGAAATGAGCAGTTCTTC. This translates into CASSFVPGGRAGNEQFF. This chain links TRBV28 with TRBJ2-1; possibly TRBD1 or TRBD2 for D (7 bases each). Trimming left V 3 bases short and J 7 bases short, with 22 bases between. Germline V gene sequence: CDR1 MDHEN, CDR2 SYDVKM. The CDR3 covers 17 residues.